This T cell receptor (beta chain) was captured in a study of blood T cell repertoires in COVID-19. Turning to the study itself: Spain, Italy and the United States supplied samples that represented acute and convalescent COVID-19. From T cells, B-cell-depleted T cells, or PBMCs came the material, which was cDNA or gDNA.

CDR3 size: 18 residues. CDR1 is LGHNA, CDR2 YNFKEQ, per germline. V lost 1 base to trimming and J lost 6 bases; unmatched junction nucleotides: 13. Data came from immunoSEQ multiplex PCR; TCRdb stores just in-frame clones and leaves some out. The profile covers about 74,000 clones, with roughly 84% appearing a single time and about 2.9% taken by the ten largest. The source material was peripheral blood. The V and J genes are TRBV4-2 and TRBJ2-1, with 9 bases that match TRBD2. This clonotype was obtained from a man in his sixties or seventies with active or convalescent COVID-19. CDR3 sequence: CASSQVSPLAGLGNEQFF. The CDR3, as DNA: TGTGCCAGCAGCCAAGTTTCCCCTCTAGCGGGATTGGGCAATGAGCAGTTCTTC.